Listed below are T cell receptor beta chains from one sample, sequenced in a study of cytomegalovirus exposure and HLA in healthy donors. The table came from immunoSEQ multiplex PCR; TCRdb's copy has only in-frame clones and leaves some out. The table records around 150,000 clones, approximately 71% of them present only once. Sequencing was carried out using PBMCs. These receptors came from a woman in her forties or fifties in good health and CMV-seronegative. The CDR3 runs from the conserved cysteine through the conserved F or W. The D gene is left open where the match is weak. Where a row states a size, it is once, few, many or the class of an expanded clone; other rows omit it.

J gene	clone size	D gene	V gene	CDR3 protein	CDR3 DNA
TRBJ1-5	.	.	TRBV9	CASSVGQYSNQPQHF	TGTGCCAGCAGCGTAGGGCAGTATAGCAATCAGCCCCAGCATTTT
TRBJ1-1	few	.	TRBV9	CASSVEGGENTEAFF	TGTGCCAGCAGCGTAGAGGGGGGGGAGAACACTGAAGCTTTCTTT
TRBJ1-5	.	.	TRBV5-5	CASSLVQEVQPQHF	TGTGCCAGCAGCTTGGTGCAGGAGGTCCAGCCCCAGCATTTT
TRBJ2-1	.	TRBD2	TRBV18	CASSPRGSSYNEQFF	TGTGCCAGCTCACCGCGCGGGAGCTCCTACAATGAGCAGTTCTTC
TRBJ1-2	once	.	TRBV2	CASSSGLGEYGYTF	TGTGCCAGCAGTTCGGGACTCGGGGAATATGGCTACACCTTC
TRBJ1-4	.	TRBD1	TRBV4-2	CASSPQDRVDEKLFF	TGTGCCAGCAGCCCCCAGGACAGGGTTGATGAAAAACTGTTTTTT
TRBJ2-2	.	TRBD1	TRBV19	CACGQGIPGELFF	TGTGCCTGCGGACAGGGGATCCCCGGGGAGCTGTTTTTT
TRBJ2-3	.	TRBD1	TRBV6-6	CASSYSTGDTQYF	TGTGCCAGCAGTTACTCGACAGGGGATACGCAGTATTTT
TRBJ1-3	once	TRBD1	TRBV7-9	CASSSTGQGRGNTIYF	TGTGCCAGCAGCTCCACCGGACAGGGTCGAGGAAACACCATATATTTT
TRBJ2-7	.	TRBD1	TRBV6-6	CASTDTGTGKTEQYF	TGTGCCAGCACCGACACTGGGACAGGGAAGACCGAGCAGTACTTC
TRBJ1-1	.	TRBD1	TRBV6-5	CASKADRDFGEAFF	TGTGCCAGCAAAGCGGACAGGGATTTTGGTGAAGCTTTCTTT
TRBJ1-6	.	TRBD1	TRBV6-5	CASVEHRGPSPLHF	TGTGCCAGTGTTGAACACAGGGGGCCATCACCCCTCCACTTT
TRBJ2-5	.	TRBD1	TRBV29-1	CSVEGGQGVGETQYF	TGCAGCGTTGAAGGCGGACAGGGTGTCGGAGAGACCCAGTACTTC
TRBJ2-1	few	.	TRBV7-9	CASSLGTVNEQFF	TGTGCCAGCAGCTTAGGGACTGTCAATGAGCAGTTCTTC
TRBJ1-5	.	.	TRBV6-6	CASRLRAQYSNQPQHF	TGTGCCAGCAGGTTGAGGGCACAGTATAGCAATCAGCCCCAGCATTTT
TRBJ2-5	.	TRBD2	TRBV5-8	CASSPGTSGGKETQYF	TGTGCCAGCAGCCCCGGGACTAGCGGGGGCAAAGAGACCCAGTACTTC